The 8 T cell receptor beta chains in this list originate from one sample, sequenced in a study of T cells after yellow fever vaccination. TCRdb passed the 5' RACE reads through MiXCR, listing each CDR3 protein once. Of approximately 300,000 distinct CDR3 sequences listed, about 10% are singletons. Source: CD4+ T cells sorted from PBMCs, taken 45 days after the yellow fever booster vaccination. Receptors were obtained from a man younger than 30 who received the YFV17D yellow fever vaccine.

The chain is built from TRBV7-2 and TRBJ1-2, with D possibly matching TRBD1 (5 bases). Germline CDR1 and CDR2: SGHTA and FQGNSA. The CDR3 totals 17 residues. Trimming removed 1 base from V and 4 bases from J, with 19 bases in between. CDR3 DNA sequence: TGTGCCAGCAGCTTAGGGGGCTCCAGAAGCGGGGTCTATGGCTACACCTTC. This encodes CASSLGGSRSGVYGYTF.

The sample holds a few counts of this clonotype. The V and J genes are TRBV2 and TRBJ2-7; D call uncertain. Per germline, CDR1 SNHLY and CDR2 FYNNEI. The CDR3 consists of 19 residues. The V and J ends lost 1 base and 0 bases respectively, with 22 bases between them. The CDR3 spells CASSEGARLGLRSSYEQYF. As DNA, the CDR3 is TGTGCCAGCAGTGAAGGCGCGCGGTTGGGCCTAAGGAGCTCCTACGAGCAGTACTTC.

This clonotype was observed at least ten times. The chain joins TRBV7-3 to TRBJ2-1; 10 nucleotides align to TRBD1. J gave up 15 bases and V 5 bases, and 7 bases lay outside the gene matches. The germline gives CDR1 SGHTA, CDR2 FQGTGA. CDR3 length equals 12 residues. The CDR3 coding sequence is TGTGCCAGCAGCACGACAGGGGGCGAACGGTTCTTC. As protein: CASSTTGGERFF.

In this sample, this clonotype turned up a few times. This chain uses TRBV5-1 with TRBJ2-7; D remains unclear. CDR3 size: 12 residues. V shed 0 bases and J shed 4 bases, with 5 bases lying between them. CDR1 SGHRS and CDR2 YFSETQ come from the germline V gene. The CDR3, as DNA: TGCGCCAGCAGCTTGGACCAGTACGAGCAGTACTTC. Its translation is CASSLDQYEQYF.

This chain connects TRBV7-9 to TRBJ2-2; D unclear. Between the trimmed V and J ends, which lost 1 base and 4 bases, there was a span of 19 bases. This CDR3 region has 18 residues. Germline V gene sequence: CDR1 SEHNR, CDR2 FQNEAQ (reference sequence). As DNA, the CDR3 is TGTGCCAGCAGCTTAGGGGCCATTTCGACCCCGAGCACCGGGGAGCTGTTTTTT. This sequence encodes CASSLGAISTPSTGELFF.

This clonotype showed up just a few times. The chain recombines TRBV7-2 with TRBJ1-1, with no clear D. Germline lookup yields CDR1 SGHTA and CDR2 FQGNSA. The germline V and J ends were trimmed by 5 bases and 1 base, with 5 bases remaining between them. CDR3 size: 12 residues. CDR3 bases: TGTGCCAGCAGCCCAAAGAACACTGAAGCTTTCTTT. Its protein is CASSPKNTEAFF. The variable domain in full, completed from reference TRBV7-2 and TRBJ1-1, reads GAGVSQSPSNKVTEKGKDVELRCDPISGHTALYWYRQSLGQGLEFLIYFQGNSAPDKSGLPSDRFSAERTGGSVSTLTIQRTQQEDSAVYLCASSPKNTEAFFGQGTRLTVV.

This chain's CDR3 is CASNRKTQYF. The CDR3 region has the DNA TGTGCCAGCAATAGGAAGACCCAGTACTTC. The V and J genes are TRBV2 and TRBJ2-5; D gene uncertain. V was trimmed by 7 bases and J by 6 bases, leaving 6 bases between them. The germline gives CDR1 SNHLY, CDR2 FYNNEI. This CDR3 region has 10 residues. The variable domain in full, completed from reference TRBV2 and TRBJ2-5, reads EPEVTQTPSHQVTQMGQEVILRCVPISNHLYFYWYRQILGQKVEFLVSFYNNEISEKSEIFDDQFSVERPDGSNFTLKIRSTKLEDSAMYFCASNRKTQYFGPGTRLLVL.

This clonotype has ten or more counts. This chain links TRBV5-5 with TRBJ2-5; perhaps TRBD1 as D (6 bases). This CDR3 is 14 amino acids long. The germline gives CDR1 SGHKS, CDR2 YYEKEE (reference sequence). Deletions cut 3 bases from V and 1 base from J, with 10 bases between. The CDR3 loop reads CASSYRVLQETQYF. The CDR3 DNA reads TGTGCCAGCAGCTACAGGGTCCTCCAAGAGACCCAGTACTTC.